The present T cell receptor (beta chain) was sequenced within a study of beta chain features in type 1 diabetes. V was trimmed by 3 bases and J by 1 base, leaving 13 bases between them. Germline V lookup: CDR1 SQVTM, CDR2 ANQGSEA. This CDR3 has 15 amino acids. Using CD45RO/CCR7/CD25/CD127/CD95/CD27, CD4+ naive, central memory, regulatory and stem cell-like memory cells were sorted. Whole-study findings and limits: It was possible that PCR favored shorter templates, equally so in patients and controls. TCRB CDR3s were moderately but significantly shorter in Type 1 diabetes patients in all four CD4+ subsets. TCRB repertoires of naive, central memory and Treg cells appeared more similar among patients than among healthy donors.

To note about this clone: Antigen: not known.

As every portion of the isolated RNA was reverse transcribed, the sequencing read expressed TCRB transcripts. Assay used: immunoSEQ multiplex PCR; TCRdb lists only in-frame clones, some missing. This repertoire shows 250,000 to 300,000 clones, 24% found once; its top ten account for 0.012%. This TCR was recovered from a woman younger than 45 with type 1 diabetes. The genes are TRBV29-1 and TRBJ2-1; TRBD1 might be the D (5 bases). Sequencing used naive CD4+ T cells from blood. CDR3 region: CSVEWLGVSYNEQFF. The CDR3 DNA sequence: TGCAGCGTTGAGTGGTTAGGGGTTTCCTACAATGAGCAGTTCTTC.